This TCR beta chain emerged from a study of control samples from healthy donors and cancer patients. Only in-frame clones appear in the TCRdb table, and some are missing; sequencing was by immunoSEQ multiplex PCR. The sample holds some 40,000 clones; less than 95% are singletons and the top ten take more than 20%. This CDR3 comprises 15 residues. V lost 5 bases to trimming and J lost 5 bases; unmatched junction nucleotides: 5. From germline, CDR1 is SGHNT and CDR2 YENEEA. This chain connects TRBV11-3 to TRBJ2-5; TRBD2 aligns across 13 bases. This clonotype was sampled from a man in his sixties in good health. The sequenced material came from blood. For the CDR3, the DNA is TGTGCCAGCAGCCTTGGACTAGCGGGAGTGGAGACCCAGTACTTC. This encodes CASSLGLAGVETQYF.